This T cell receptor (beta chain) came from a study of CXCR3-negative and CXCR3-positive naive CD8 T cells. The overall study: Cumulative TRB read yield was about 140 million, averaging about 1.5 +/- 0.3 million per library.

Study-level findings and limits: With surface CD5 comparable between naive subsets, TCR strength was estimated using properties derived from the TRB CDR3. TRBV-TRBJ usage was alike in naive CXCR3-negative and CXCR3-positive cells but differed in memory cells.

CD8+ T cell subsets were each sorted in triplicate, about 330,000 cells apiece. With respect to this clonotype: No antigen is known for it.

UMI-labeled TRB cDNA libraries were prepared by 5' RACE. For each CDR3 protein, TCRdb gives one entry from its re-call of the 5' RACE reads, without DNA. The sample has over 100,000 distinct CDR3 sequences. This TCR derives from a human donor in good health. Some clones in this sample may be carry-over from other donors' samples. The sequenced sample consisted of naive CXCR3- CD8+ T cells from blood. Subset of the sample: CD45RO-CCR7+CD27+CD95- naive CD8+ T cells lacking CXCR3 (TNR3-).

This CDR3 is CASSENTGELFF. This chain uses TRBV28 with TRBJ2-2. The CDR3 runs 12 residues. In germline, CDR1 is MDHEN, CDR2 SYDVKM.